This T cell receptor beta chain was profiled in a study of blood T cell repertoires in COVID-19. Study details: The samples span acute and convalescent COVID-19 from the United States, Italy and Spain. Sources were T cells, B-cell-depleted T cells, or PBMCs; the material itself was cDNA or gDNA.

V was pared by 8 bases and J by 3 bases, with 9 bases of the junction left unmatched. CDR3 length: 16 residues. Germline V gives CDR1 SGHAT, CDR2 FQNNGV. Original data processing: The authors estimated nucleated cell counts from reference gene primer amplification. The method was immunoSEQ multiplex PCR; TCRdb's version includes in-frame clones alone and lacks a portion of them. V and J calls and clone size are as listed in that table; D and trimming were resolved from the DNA. This table has fewer than 400,000 clones, more than 85% appearing once. Sequenced: peripheral blood. J is TRBJ2-1 and V is TRBV11-2; 11 nucleotides line up with TRBD2. The clonotype originates from a human donor in a cohort sampled during active COVID-19. The CDR3 DNA reads as TGTGCCAGCGCCTTCCGGGGACTAGCGGTCTACAATGAGCAGTTCTTC. It translates to CASAFRGLAVYNEQFF.